The table lists the clone carrying this T cell receptor (beta chain) with a count of one. Its cognate antigen is unknown. The data were produced by immunoSEQ multiplex PCR, yet TCRdb's version contains in-frame clones alone and is incomplete. The sample contains 60,000 to 75,000 clones, 80% to 90% of which appear only once. This sample stems from a study of T cell responses to AZD1222 COVID-19 vaccine. Findings and caveats of the study: Within unmutated variant regions lay the reported targets of nearly half of spike-specific TCRs. Most donors were white British and more were female, and clonal diversity was possibly underestimated. Vaccine-related CD4 TCRs covered spike, predominating at 160-218 and 743-854. Recipients of two AZD1222 doses showed rising Spike-specific TCR breadth and depth.

The ends were cut back, 6 bases at V and 11 bases at J, with 14 bases in the middle. The CDR3 loop spans 13 amino acids. The source material was peripheral blood, sampled 28 days after the second AZD1222 dose. The sequence came from an adult who received the AZD1222 COVID-19 vaccine. This sequence joins TRBV12-3 or TRBV12-4 and TRBJ1-6; maybe TRBD1 (6 bases). DNA for the CDR3: TGTGCCAGCAGCAAAGGGGGTCTTACACCCCTCCACTTT. It yields the protein CASSKGGLTPLHF.